The clone carrying this TCR beta chain has only one observation. The CDR3 extends over 15 amino acids. Germline-derived CDR1 and CDR2 are MNHEY and SVGAGI. J gave up 2 bases and V 6 bases, and 4 bases lay outside the gene matches. Assay: immunoSEQ multiplex PCR; the TCRdb copy retains only in-frame clones and omits some. The table records about 99,000 clones, 75% to 90% of them present only once. This sample is drawn from a study of control samples from healthy donors and cancer patients. This TCR came from a man between 60 and 70 years old with lung cancer. The specimen was PBMCs. The chain uses TRBV6-5 and TRBJ2-1; 10 bases are a match to TRBD1. DNA of the CDR3: TGTGCCAGCAGCATTGACAGGGGGCCCTACAATGAGCAGTTCTTC. Translation: CASSIDRGPYNEQFF.